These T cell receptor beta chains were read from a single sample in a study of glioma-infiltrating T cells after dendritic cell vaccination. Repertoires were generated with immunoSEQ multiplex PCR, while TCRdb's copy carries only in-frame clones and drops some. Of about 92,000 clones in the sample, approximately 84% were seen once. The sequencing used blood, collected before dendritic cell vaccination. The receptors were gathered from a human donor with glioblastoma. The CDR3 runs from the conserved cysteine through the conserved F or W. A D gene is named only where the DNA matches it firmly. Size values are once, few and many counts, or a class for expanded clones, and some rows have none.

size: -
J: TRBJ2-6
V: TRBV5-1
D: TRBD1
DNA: TGCGCCAGCAGCACGGACAGGTCTGGGGCCAACGTCCTGACTTTC
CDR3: CASSTDRSGANVLTF

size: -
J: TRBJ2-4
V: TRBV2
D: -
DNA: TGTGCCAGCAGTGTACTAGCCAAAAACATTCAGTACTTC
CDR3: CASSVLAKNIQYF

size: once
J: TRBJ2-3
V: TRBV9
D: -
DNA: TGTGCCAGCAGCGTAGTCTCGATTTGGGGGGCAGATACGCAGTATTTT
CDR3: CASSVVSIWGADTQYF

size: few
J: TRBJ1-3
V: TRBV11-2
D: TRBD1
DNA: TGTGCCAGCAGCTTAGGGGGGACAGGGGACGGAAACACCATATATTTT
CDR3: CASSLGGTGDGNTIYF

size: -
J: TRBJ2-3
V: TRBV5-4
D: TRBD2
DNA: TGTGCCAGCAGCTGGGGGGGGGTGACAGATACGCAGTATTTT
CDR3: CASSWGGVTDTQYF

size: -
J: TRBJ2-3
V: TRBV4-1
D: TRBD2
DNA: TGCGCCAGCAGCCAAGAACCATGGCGGGAGGGCACAGATACGCAGTATTTT
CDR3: CASSQEPWREGTDTQYF

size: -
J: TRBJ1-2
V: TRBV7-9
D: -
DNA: TGTGCCAGCAGCTTAGAACCCCAGGACAAGGCTAACTATGGCTACACCTTC
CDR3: CASSLEPQDKANYGYTF

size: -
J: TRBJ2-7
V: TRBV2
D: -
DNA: TGTGCCAGCAGTGAAAGGGGATGGGCCTACGAGCAGTACTTC
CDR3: CASSERGWAYEQYF

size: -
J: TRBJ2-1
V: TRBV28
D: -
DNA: TGTGCCAGCAGTCCCATAGCGGCAACCTCCTACAATGAGCAGTTCTTC
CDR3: CASSPIAATSYNEQFF

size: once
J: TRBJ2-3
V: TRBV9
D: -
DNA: TGTGCCAGCAACGTATACATCACAGATACGCAGTATTTT
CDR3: CASNVYITDTQYF

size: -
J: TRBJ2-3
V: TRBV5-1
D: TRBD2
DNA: TGCGCCAGCAGCTGGGGGGGTGCAGATACGCAGTATTTT
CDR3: CASSWGGADTQYF

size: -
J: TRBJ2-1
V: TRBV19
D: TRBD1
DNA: TGTGCCAGTAGCGCAACAGGGGGCGTGGAGCAGTTCTTC
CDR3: CASSATGGVEQFF

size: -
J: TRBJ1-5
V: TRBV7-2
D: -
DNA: TGTGCCAGCAGCTTAGTTGGAGTGAATCAGCCCCAGCATTTT
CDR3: CASSLVGVNQPQHF